This T cell receptor (beta chain) was recovered during a study of blood T cell repertoires in COVID-19. Using immunoSEQ multiplex PCR, the repertoire was profiled, and TCRdb retains in-frame clones only, with some absent. The repertoire includes 300,000 or so clones, approximately 89% of them detected once, and approximately 2.1% sits in the top ten. V lost 5 bases, J lost 1 base, and 15 bases lay in between. The CDR3 runs to 16 residues. In germline, CDR1 is SGHTA, CDR2 FQGNSA. Those enrolled in Seattle joined during active infection and were followed longitudinally afterward. Sequencing used peripheral blood. The chain combines TRBV7-2 with TRBJ2-1; tentatively, D is TRBD2 (6 bases). This TCR derives from a woman under 40 with COVID-19, enrolled during active disease. CDR3 in DNA: TGTGCCAGCAGCGTTTCCTTGGGAGGTTCCTACAATGAGCAGTTCTTC. Its protein product is CASSVSLGGSYNEQFF.